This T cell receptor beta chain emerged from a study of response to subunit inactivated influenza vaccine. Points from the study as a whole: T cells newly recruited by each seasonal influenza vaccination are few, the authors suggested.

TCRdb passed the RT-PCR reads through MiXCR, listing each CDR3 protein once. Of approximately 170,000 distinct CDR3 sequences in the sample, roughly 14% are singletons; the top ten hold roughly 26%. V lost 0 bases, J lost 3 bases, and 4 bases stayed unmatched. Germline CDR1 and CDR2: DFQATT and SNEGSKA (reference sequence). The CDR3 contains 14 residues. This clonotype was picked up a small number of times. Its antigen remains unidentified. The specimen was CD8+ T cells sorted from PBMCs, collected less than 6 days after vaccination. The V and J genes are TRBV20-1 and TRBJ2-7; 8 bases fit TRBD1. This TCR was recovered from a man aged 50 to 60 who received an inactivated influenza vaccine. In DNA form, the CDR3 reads TGCAGTGCTAGAGATCAGGGGGCCAACTACGAGCAGTACTTC. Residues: CSARDQGANYEQYF.